One sample yielded the 10 T cell receptor beta chains listed below, sequenced in a study of T-cell memory formation after mild COVID-19. TCRdb independently ran MiXCR on the 5' RACE reads; one entry per CDR3 protein. The sample includes under 150,000 distinct CDR3 sequences, 20% to 25% seen only once; the top ten take about 42%. The material sequenced was PBMCs or a T cell subset sorted from them (not recorded which). Receptor source: a man younger than 35 who had mild COVID-19 (a few samples of this study predate the infection). Cell type and time point are not known.

The gene calls are TRBV5-8 and TRBJ1-1; unclear D gene. Trimming stripped 5 bases from V and 0 bases from J, with 5 bases between. CDR1 is SGHTS and CDR2 is YDEGEE in the germline V gene. This CDR3 is built from 12 residues. The DNA for the CDR3 is TGTGCCAGCAGTATGGTGAACACTGAAGCTTTCTTT. The encoded protein is CASSMVNTEAFF. Variable domain in full (rest from reference TRBV5-8 and TRBJ1-1): EAGVTQSPTHLIKTRGQQATLRCSPISGHTSVYWYQQALGLGLQFLLWYDEGEERNRGNFPPRFSGRQFPNYSSELNVNALELEDSALYLCASSMVNTEAFFGQGTRLTVV.

This clonotype came up a few times. Here the CDR3 DNA reads TGTGCCAGCAGCCCAACGACGAGTAGGGGTTTCTACGAGCAGTACGTC. Encoded protein: CASSPTTSRGFYEQYV. This chain links TRBV7-9 with TRBJ2-7; possible D gene TRBD1, 5 bases. There are 16 residues in the CDR3. Germline lookup yields CDR1 SEHNR and CDR2 FQNEAQ (reference sequence). Trimming shortened V by 5 bases and J by 3 bases, and 20 bases separated the two germline ends.

This clonotype has just a few counts. This chain links TRBV24-1 with TRBJ2-5, with TRBD2 matching 9 bases. The germline V gene encodes CDR1 KGHDR and CDR2 SFDVKD. This CDR3 spans 16 amino acids. The V segment lost 1 base and the J segment 0 bases; nucleotides outside the gene matches: 2. The CDR3 coding sequence is TGTGCCACCAGTGATTTCAGCGGGGGGTACCAAGAGACCCAGTACTTC. This codes for CATSDFSGGYQETQYF.

In nucleotides, the CDR3 is TGTGCCAGCAGCTCCAAACTAGCGGGGGCCCAAGAGACCCAGTACTTC. Its translation is CASSSKLAGAQETQYF. The chain is built from TRBV7-9 and TRBJ2-5; 11 bases are shared with TRBD2. The CDR3 consists of 16 residues. Germline-derived CDR1 and CDR2 are SEHNR and FQNEAQ (reference sequence). J lost 1 base, V lost 4 bases, and 5 bases had no gene match.

CDR3 sequence (DNA): TGTGCCACCACGAGGGAACAGGGGTATACCGGGGAGCTGTTTTTT. As protein: CATTREQGYTGELFF. This chain links TRBV12-3 or TRBV12-4 with TRBJ2-2, with 7 bases identical to TRBD1. This CDR3 spans 15 amino acids. The trim removed 10 bases at V and 5 bases at J, leaving 13 bases unmatched.

The chain is built from TRBV4-1 and TRBJ2-2; 8 bases match TRBD2. There are 17 residues in the CDR3. Per the germline V gene, CDR1 is MGHRA and CDR2 is YSYEKL. V was clipped by 4 bases and J by 6 bases; unmatched bases: 13. The CDR3 DNA reads as TGCGCCAGCAGCCCCCTCCTGGGCGGGGGGTTGTCCGGGGAGCTGTTTTTT. It codes for CASSPLLGGGLSGELFF.

This clonotype has only a few counts. V and J are TRBV30 and TRBJ2-3; D not certain. The CDR3 extends over 15 amino acids. The germline V gene encodes CDR1 GTSNPN and CDR2 SVGIG (reference sequence). The germline V and J ends were trimmed by 0 bases and 4 bases, with 14 bases remaining between them. CDR3: CAWSVLHFGADTQYF. In DNA, the CDR3 is TGTGCCTGGAGTGTACTGCATTTTGGGGCAGATACGCAGTATTTT.

V usage is TRBV29-1 and J usage is TRBJ1-2; D is undetermined. The V end lost 4 bases, the J end lost 2 bases, and 14 bases lay between the germline ends. The germline V gene has CDR1 SQVTM and CDR2 ANQGSEA. The CDR3 consists of 14 residues. DNA of the CDR3: TGCAGCGTTGTGCGCGAGGCGGAAAACTATGGCTACACCTTC. Translation gives CSVVREAENYGYTF.

The chain carries TRBV6-2 or TRBV6-3 and TRBJ1-1; possibly TRBD1 for D (5 bases). The CDR3 loop spans 14 amino acids. Looked up from germline, CDR1 is MNHEY and CDR2 is SVGEGT. Trimming took 7 bases from V and 3 from J, leaving 15 bases between them. CDR3 loop: CASIRAMGDTEAFF. Written as DNA, the CDR3 is TGTGCCAGCATTCGAGCGATGGGGGACACTGAAGCTTTCTTT.

In its sample, this clonotype was seen many times. This sequence joins TRBV20-1 and TRBJ2-1, with D possibly matching TRBD1 (6 bases). CDR3 length equals 15 residues. The V gene lost 0 bases and the J gene lost 3 bases, with 12 bases spanning the gap. Looked up from germline, CDR1 is DFQATT and CDR2 is SNEGSKA (reference sequence). CDR3 nucleotides: TGCAGTGCTAGAGAAGCGTACAGGGACTACAATGAGCAGTTCTTC. It yields the protein CSAREAYRDYNEQFF.